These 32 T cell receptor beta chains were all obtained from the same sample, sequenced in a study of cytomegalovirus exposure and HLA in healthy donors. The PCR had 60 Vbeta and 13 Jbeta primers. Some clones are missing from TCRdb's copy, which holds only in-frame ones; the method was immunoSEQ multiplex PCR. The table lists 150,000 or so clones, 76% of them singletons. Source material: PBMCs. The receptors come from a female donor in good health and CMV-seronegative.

CDR3 amino acids: CASSLGGAGGRNQPQHF. The CDR3 nucleotides are TGTGCCAGCAGCTTGGGGGGGGCAGGGGGTCGCAATCAGCCCCAGCATTTT. The chain uses TRBV5-6 and TRBJ1-5; 7 nucleotides agree with TRBD1. The V gene's germline CDR1 is SGHDT and CDR2 YYEEEE. Losses at the gene ends were 0 bases for V and 2 bases for J; bases not matched to a gene: 8. The CDR3 consists of 17 residues.

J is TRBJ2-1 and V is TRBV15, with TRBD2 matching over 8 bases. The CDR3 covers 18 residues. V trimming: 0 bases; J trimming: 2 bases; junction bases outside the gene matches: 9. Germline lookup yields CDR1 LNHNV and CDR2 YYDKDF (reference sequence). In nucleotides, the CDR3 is TGTGCCACCAGCAGAGATGGTGGAGGACTAGCCGCCTACAATGAGCAGTTCTTC. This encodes CATSRDGGGLAAYNEQFF.

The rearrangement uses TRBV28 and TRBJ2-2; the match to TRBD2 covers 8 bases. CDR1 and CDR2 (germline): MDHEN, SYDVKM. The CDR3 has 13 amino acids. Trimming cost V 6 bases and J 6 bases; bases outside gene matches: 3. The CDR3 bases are TGTGCCAGCAGGTCGCGGGAGGCCGGGGAGCTGTTTTTT. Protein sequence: CASRSREAGELFF.

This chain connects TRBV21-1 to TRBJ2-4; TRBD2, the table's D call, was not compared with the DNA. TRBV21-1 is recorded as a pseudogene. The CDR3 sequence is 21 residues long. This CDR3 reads CASSKERAPSEGIGAKNIQYF. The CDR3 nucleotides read TGTGCCAGCAGCAAAGAGAGGGCCCCCTCGGAGGGGATTGGAGCCAAAAACATTCAGTACTTC.

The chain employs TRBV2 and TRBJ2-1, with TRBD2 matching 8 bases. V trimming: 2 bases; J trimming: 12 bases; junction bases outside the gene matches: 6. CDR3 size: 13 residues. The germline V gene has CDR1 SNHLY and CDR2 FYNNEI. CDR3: CASSESGGSAQFF. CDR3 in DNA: TGTGCCAGCAGTGAAAGCGGGGGTAGCGCGCAGTTCTTC.

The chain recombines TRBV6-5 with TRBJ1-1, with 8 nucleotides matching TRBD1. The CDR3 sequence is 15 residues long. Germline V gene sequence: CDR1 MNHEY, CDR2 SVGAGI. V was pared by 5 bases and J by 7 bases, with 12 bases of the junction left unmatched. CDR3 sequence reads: CASSPPRGQGGEAFF. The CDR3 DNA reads TGTGCCAGCAGTCCTCCCCGTGGACAGGGAGGTGAAGCTTTCTTT.

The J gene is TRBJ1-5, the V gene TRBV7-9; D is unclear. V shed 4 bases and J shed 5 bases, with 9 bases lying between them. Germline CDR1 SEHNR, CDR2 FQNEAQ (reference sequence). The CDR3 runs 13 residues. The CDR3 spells CASSSEGDQPQHF. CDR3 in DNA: TGTGCCAGCAGCTCTGAGGGAGATCAGCCCCAGCATTTT.

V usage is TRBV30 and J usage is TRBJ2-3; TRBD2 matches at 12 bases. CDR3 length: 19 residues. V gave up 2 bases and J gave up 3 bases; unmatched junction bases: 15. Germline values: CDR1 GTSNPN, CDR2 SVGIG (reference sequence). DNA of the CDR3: TGTGCCTGGAGTACGCTCGGCCTGACTAGCGGGAGTCGGACAGATACGCAGTATTTT. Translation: CAWSTLGLTSGSRTDTQYF.

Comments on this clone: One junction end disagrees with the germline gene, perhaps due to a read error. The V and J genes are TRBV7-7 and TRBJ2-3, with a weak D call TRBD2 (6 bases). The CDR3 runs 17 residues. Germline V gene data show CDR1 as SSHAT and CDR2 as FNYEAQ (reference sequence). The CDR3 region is CASSLDGEVAGADTQYF. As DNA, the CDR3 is TGTGCTAGCAGCTTAGACGGGGAGGTGGCCGGGGCAGATACGCAGTATTTT.

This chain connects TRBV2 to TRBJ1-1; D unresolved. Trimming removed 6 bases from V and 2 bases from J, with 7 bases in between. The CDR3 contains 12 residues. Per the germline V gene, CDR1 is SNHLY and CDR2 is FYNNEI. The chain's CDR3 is CASRAFNTEAFF. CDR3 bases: TGTGCCAGCAGAGCCTTTAACACTGAAGCTTTCTTT.

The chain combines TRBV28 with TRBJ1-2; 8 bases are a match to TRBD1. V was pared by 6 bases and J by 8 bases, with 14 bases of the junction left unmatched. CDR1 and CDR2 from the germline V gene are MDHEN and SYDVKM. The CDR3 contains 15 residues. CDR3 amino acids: CASSPPAGGASGYTF. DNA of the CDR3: TGTGCCAGCAGCCCACCGGCAGGGGGCGCATCGGGCTACACCTTC.

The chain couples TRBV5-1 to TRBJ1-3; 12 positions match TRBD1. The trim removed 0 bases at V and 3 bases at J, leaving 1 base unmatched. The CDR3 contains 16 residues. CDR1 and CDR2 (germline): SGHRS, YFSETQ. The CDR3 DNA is TGCGCCAGCAGCTTGGGGGACAGGGGGCTTGGAAACACCATATATTTT. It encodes CASSLGDRGLGNTIYF.

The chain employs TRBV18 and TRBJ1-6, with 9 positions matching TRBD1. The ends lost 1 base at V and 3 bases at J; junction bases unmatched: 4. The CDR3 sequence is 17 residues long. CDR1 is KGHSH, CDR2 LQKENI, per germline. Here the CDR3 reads CASSPLRQGDYNSPLHF. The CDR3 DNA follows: TGTGCCAGCTCACCACTTCGACAGGGGGACTATAATTCACCCCTCCACTTT.

In DNA form, the CDR3 reads TGCGCCAGCGGGAGGACGAGCAAAGAGACCCAGTACTTC. It specifies CASGRTSKETQYF. The chain is built from TRBV5-1 and TRBJ2-5; D might be TRBD2 (6 bases). Germline CDR1 SGHRS, CDR2 YFSETQ. The CDR3 has 13 residues. Trimming left V 7 bases short and J 3 bases short, with 13 bases between.

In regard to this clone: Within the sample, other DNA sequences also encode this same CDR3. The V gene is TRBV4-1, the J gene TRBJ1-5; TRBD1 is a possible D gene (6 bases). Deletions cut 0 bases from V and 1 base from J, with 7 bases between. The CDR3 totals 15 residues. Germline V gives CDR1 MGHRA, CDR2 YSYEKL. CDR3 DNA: TGCGCCAGCAGCCAAGACAGGGGCAGCAATCAGCCCCAGCATTTT. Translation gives CASSQDRGSNQPQHF.

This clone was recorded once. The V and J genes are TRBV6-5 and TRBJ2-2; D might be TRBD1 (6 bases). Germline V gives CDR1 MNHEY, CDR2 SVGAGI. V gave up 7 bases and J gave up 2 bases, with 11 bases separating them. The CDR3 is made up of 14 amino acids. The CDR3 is CASMGQRNTGELFF. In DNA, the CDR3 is TGTGCCAGCATGGGACAACGAAACACCGGGGAGCTGTTTTTT.

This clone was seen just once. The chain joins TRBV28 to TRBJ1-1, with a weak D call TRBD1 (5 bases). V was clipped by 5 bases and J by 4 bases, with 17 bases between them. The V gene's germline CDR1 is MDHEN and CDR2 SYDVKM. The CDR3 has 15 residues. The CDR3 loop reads CASSLYRGEGTEAFF. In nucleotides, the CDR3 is TGTGCCAGCAGTCTCTACCGAGGGGAGGGCACTGAAGCTTTCTTT.

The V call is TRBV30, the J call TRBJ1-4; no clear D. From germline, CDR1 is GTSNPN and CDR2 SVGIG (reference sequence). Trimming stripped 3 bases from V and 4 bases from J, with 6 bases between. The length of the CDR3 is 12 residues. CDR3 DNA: TGTGCCTGGAGGCCGGGTAATGAAAAACTGTTTTTT. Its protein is CAWRPGNEKLFF.

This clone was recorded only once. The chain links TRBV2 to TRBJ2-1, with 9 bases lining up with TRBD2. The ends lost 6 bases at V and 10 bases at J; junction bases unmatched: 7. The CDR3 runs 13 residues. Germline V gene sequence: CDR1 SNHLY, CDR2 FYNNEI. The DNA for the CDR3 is TGTGCCAGCAGGGGGACTAGCTCACCCGAGCAGTTCTTC. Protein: CASRGTSSPEQFF.

The CDR3 DNA follows: TGCGCCAGCAGCTGGTTCGCAGGGTCTGGCGAGCAGTACTTC. This sequence encodes CASSWFAGSGEQYF. The rearrangement uses TRBV5-1 and TRBJ2-5; TRBD1 might be the D (5 bases). TRBJ2-7 matches the DNA end more closely, so the J call is doubtful. The CDR3 is made up of 14 amino acids. Germline V gives CDR1 SGHRS, CDR2 YFSETQ.

For the CDR3, the DNA is TGTGCCAGCAGGCCTGGGGGGGTCACCTACGAGCAGTACTTC. As protein: CASRPGGVTYEQYF. The chain has TRBV28 and TRBJ2-7; 7 nucleotides match TRBD2. This CDR3 has 14 residues. Germline V gives CDR1 MDHEN, CDR2 SYDVKM. Losses at the gene ends were 6 bases for V and 2 bases for J; bases not matched to a gene: 7.

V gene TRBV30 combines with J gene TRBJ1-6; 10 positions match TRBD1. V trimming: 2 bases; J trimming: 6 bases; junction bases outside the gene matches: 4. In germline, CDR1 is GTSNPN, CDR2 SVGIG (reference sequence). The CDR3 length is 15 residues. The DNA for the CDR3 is TGTGCCTGGAGTACCGGGACAGGGGTTAATTCACCCCTCCACTTT. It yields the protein CAWSTGTGVNSPLHF.

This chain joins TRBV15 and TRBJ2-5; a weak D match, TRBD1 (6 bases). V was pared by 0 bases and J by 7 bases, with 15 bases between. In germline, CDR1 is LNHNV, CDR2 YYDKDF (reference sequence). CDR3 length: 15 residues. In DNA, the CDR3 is TGTGCCACCAGCAGAGACACAGGGTCTAAAGGGACCCAGTACTTC. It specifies CATSRDTGSKGTQYF.

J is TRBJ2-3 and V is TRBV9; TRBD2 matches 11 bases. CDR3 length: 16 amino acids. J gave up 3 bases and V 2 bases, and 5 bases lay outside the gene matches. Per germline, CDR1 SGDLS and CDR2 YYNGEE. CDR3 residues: CASSVNLAGGTDTQYF. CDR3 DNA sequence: TGTGCCAGCAGCGTGAATCTAGCGGGGGGAACAGATACGCAGTATTTT.

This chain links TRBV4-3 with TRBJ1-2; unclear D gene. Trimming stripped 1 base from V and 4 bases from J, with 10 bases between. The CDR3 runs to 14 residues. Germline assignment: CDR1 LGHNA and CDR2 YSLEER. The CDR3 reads CASSQGRGFYGYTF. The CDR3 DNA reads TGCGCCAGCAGCCAAGGAAGAGGATTCTATGGCTACACCTTC.

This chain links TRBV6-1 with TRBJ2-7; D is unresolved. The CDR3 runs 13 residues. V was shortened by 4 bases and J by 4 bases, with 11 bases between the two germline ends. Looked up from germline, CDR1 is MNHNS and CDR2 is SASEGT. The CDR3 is CASSVEHGYEQYF. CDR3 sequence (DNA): TGTGCCAGCAGTGTAGAGCACGGGTACGAGCAGTACTTC.

In DNA, the CDR3 is TGCGCCAGCAGCCTGGAGCGGGGAGCAGGCTATGGCTACACCTTC. Its protein is CASSLERGAGYGYTF. J is TRBJ1-2 and V is TRBV4-1; no firm D call. With 4 bases removed from V and 4 bases from J, the gap between germline ends came to 16 bases. Germline V gives CDR1 MGHRA, CDR2 YSYEKL. The CDR3 sequence is 15 residues long.

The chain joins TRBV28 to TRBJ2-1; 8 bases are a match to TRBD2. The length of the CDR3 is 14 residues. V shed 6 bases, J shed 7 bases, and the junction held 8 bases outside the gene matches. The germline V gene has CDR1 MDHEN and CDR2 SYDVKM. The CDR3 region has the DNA TGTGCCAGCAGCCCAATCGGGAGGGGGAATGAGCAGTTCTTC. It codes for CASSPIGRGNEQFF. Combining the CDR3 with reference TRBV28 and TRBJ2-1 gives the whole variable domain DVKVTQSSRYLVKRTGEKVFLECVQDMDHENMFWYRQDPGLGLRLIYFSYDVKMKEKGDIPEGYSVSREKKERFSLILESASTNQTSMYLCASSPIGRGNEQFFGPGTRLTVL.

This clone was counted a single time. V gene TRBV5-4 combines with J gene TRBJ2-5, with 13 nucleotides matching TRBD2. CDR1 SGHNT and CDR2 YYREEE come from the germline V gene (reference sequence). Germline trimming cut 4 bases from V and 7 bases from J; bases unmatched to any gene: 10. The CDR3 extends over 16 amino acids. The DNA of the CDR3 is TGTGCCAGCAGCCTTGGGACTAGCGGGACACGAGGGACCCAGTACTTC. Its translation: CASSLGTSGTRGTQYF.

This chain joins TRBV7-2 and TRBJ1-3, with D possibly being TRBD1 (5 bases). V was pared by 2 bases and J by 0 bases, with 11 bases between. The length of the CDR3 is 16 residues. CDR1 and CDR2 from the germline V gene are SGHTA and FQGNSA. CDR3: CASSLSGGFSGNTIYF. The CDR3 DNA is TGTGCCAGCAGCTTAAGCGGGGGGTTCTCTGGAAACACCATATATTTT.

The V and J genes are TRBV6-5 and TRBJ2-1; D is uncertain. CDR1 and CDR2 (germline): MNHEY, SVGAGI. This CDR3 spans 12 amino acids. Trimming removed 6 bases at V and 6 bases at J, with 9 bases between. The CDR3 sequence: CASSGPGNEQFF. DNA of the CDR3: TGTGCCAGCAGCGGTCCCGGCAATGAGCAGTTCTTC.

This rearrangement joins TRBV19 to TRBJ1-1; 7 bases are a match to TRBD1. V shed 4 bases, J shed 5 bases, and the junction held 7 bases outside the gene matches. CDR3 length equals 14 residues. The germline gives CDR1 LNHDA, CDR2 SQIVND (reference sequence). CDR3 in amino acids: CASSRLTTGTEAFF. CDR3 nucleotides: TGTGCCAGTAGTAGACTAACGACAGGGACTGAAGCTTTCTTT.